This T cell receptor (beta chain) was found in a study of T cells in Graves' hyperthyroidism and ophthalmopathy. Each diagnosis was grounded in clinical symptoms, serum thyroxine and TRAb, thyroid ultrasound, and orbital computed tomography. Source material for PBMCs was 9 to 10 ml fresh peripheral blood. Study-wide results and limits: Model predictions of ophthalmopathy came a median 6.5 months before onset.

From RNA transcripts, TCR beta CDR3 regions were amplified. Using the HTBI primer set, a first-round RT-PCR was run on the TCR CDR3. TCRdb itself ran the multiplex PCR reads through MiXCR, one entry per CDR3 protein. This sample yields a few hundred thousand distinct CDR3 sequences, of which 14% to 15% are seen a single time; 32% belongs to the top ten. Germline V gene data show CDR1 as SQVTM and CDR2 as ANQGSEA. The ends were cut back, 4 bases at V and 0 bases at J, with 15 bases in the middle. The length of the CDR3 is 16 residues. Concerning this clonotype itself: The antigen remains undetermined.

This clonotype was obtained from a woman aged 25 to 45 with Graves' hyperthyroidism. The specimen was blood. This sequence joins TRBV29-1 and TRBJ2-2; perhaps TRBD2 as D (6 bases). CDR3 bases: TGCAGCGTTGTATCTAGCGCCGTCGCGAACACCGGGGAGCTGTTTTTT. Its protein is CSVVSSAVANTGELFF.